One and the same sample provided the 4 T cell receptor beta chains below, sequenced in a study of cytomegalovirus exposure and HLA in healthy donors. Primers: 60 Vbeta forward and 13 Jbeta reverse. Repertoires were generated with immunoSEQ multiplex PCR, while TCRdb's copy carries only in-frame clones and drops some. This table holds about 72,000 clones. Material: PBMCs. These receptors were taken from a man in his forties or fifties in good health and CMV-seropositive.

The chain combines TRBV27 with TRBJ1-1; 8 bases align to TRBD1. Trimming cost V 3 bases and J 4 bases; bases outside gene matches: 7. Germline-derived CDR1 and CDR2 are MNHEY and SMNVEV (reference sequence). This CDR3 is built from 15 residues. The DNA of the CDR3 is TGTGCCAGCAGTTTTCAGGCAGGGGGCGTCACTGAAGCTTTCTTT. It translates to CASSFQAGGVTEAFF.

The gene calls are TRBV19 and TRBJ1-6; 10 bases line up with TRBD1. The CDR3 has 15 residues. Germline values: CDR1 LNHDA, CDR2 SQIVND (reference sequence). V lost 5 bases and J lost 9; bases outside the gene matches: 7. The CDR3 loop reads CASSPSGTGVSPLHF. Written as DNA, the CDR3 is TGTGCCAGTAGTCCTTCCGGGACAGGGGTTTCACCCCTCCACTTT.

The genes are TRBV7-2 and TRBJ2-7; D perhaps matches TRBD1 (6 bases). Trimming took 4 bases from V and 7 from J, leaving 14 bases between them. CDR3 length: 13 residues. Germline assignment: CDR1 SGHTA and CDR2 FQGNSA. CDR3 residues: CASSSRVGGEQYV. The CDR3 DNA reads TGTGCCAGCAGCTCAAGGGTAGGGGGAGAGCAGTACGTC.

The chain links TRBV5-1 to TRBJ1-1; 7 bases align to TRBD1. The CDR3 sequence is 16 residues long. CDR1 is SGHRS, CDR2 YFSETQ, per germline. V lost 0 bases, J lost 0 bases, and 5 bases stayed unmatched. CDR3 amino acids: CASSLGADRMNTEAFF. DNA for the CDR3: TGCGCCAGCAGCTTGGGAGCGGACAGGATGAACACTGAAGCTTTCTTT.